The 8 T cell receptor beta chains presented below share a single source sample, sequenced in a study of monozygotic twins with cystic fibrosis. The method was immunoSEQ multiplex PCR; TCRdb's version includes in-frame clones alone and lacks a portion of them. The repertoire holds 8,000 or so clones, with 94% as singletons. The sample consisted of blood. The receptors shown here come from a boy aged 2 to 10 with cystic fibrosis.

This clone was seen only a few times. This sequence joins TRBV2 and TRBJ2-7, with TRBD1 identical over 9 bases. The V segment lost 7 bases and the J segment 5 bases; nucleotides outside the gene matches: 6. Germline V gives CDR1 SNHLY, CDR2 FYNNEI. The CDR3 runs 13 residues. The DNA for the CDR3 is TGTGCCAGCAAGAGGGACAGGGAGCACGAGCAGTACTTC. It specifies CASKRDREHEQYF.

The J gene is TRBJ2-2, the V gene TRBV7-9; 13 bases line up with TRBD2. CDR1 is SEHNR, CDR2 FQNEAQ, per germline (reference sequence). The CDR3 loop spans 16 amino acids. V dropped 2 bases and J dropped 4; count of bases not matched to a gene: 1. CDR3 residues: CASSLRLAGGTGELFF. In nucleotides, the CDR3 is TGTGCCAGCAGCTTAAGACTAGCGGGGGGCACCGGGGAGCTGTTTTTT.

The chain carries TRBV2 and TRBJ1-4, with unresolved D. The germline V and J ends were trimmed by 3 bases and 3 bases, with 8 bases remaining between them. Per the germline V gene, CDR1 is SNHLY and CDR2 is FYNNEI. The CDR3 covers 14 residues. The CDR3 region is CASSDQSPNEKLFF. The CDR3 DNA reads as TGTGCCAGCAGTGATCAAAGTCCTAATGAAAAACTGTTTTTT.

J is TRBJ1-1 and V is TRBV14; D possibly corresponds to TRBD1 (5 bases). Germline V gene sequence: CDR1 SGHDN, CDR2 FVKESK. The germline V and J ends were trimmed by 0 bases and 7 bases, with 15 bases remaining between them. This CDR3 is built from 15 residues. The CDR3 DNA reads TGTGCCAGCAGCCAAGAAGGGGCTCTTACTAGTGAAGCTTTCTTT. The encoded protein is CASSQEGALTSEAFF.

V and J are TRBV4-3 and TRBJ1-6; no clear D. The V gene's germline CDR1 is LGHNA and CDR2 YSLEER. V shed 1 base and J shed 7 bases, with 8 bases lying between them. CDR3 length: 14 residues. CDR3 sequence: CASSQVVPNSPLHF. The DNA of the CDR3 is TGCGCCAGCAGCCAAGTTGTCCCAAATTCACCCCTCCACTTT.

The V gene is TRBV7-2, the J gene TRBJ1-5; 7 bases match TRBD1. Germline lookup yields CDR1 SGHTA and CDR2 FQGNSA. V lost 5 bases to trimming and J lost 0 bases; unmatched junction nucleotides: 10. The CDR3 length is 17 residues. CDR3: CASSPPPGTDSNQPQHF. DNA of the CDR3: TGTGCCAGCAGCCCGCCGCCAGGGACAGATAGCAATCAGCCCCAGCATTTT.

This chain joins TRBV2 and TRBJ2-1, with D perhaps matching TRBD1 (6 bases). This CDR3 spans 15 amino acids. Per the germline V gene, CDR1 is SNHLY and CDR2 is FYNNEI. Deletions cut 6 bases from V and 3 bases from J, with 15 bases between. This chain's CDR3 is CASRLQGLGYNEQFF. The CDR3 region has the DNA TGTGCCAGCAGGTTACAGGGTTTGGGCTACAATGAGCAGTTCTTC. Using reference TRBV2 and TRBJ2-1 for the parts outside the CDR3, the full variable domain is EPEVTQTPSHQVTQMGQEVILRCVPISNHLYFYWYRQILGQKVEFLVSFYNNEISEKSEIFDDQFSVERPDGSNFTLKIRSTKLEDSAMYFCASRLQGLGYNEQFFGPGTRLTVL.

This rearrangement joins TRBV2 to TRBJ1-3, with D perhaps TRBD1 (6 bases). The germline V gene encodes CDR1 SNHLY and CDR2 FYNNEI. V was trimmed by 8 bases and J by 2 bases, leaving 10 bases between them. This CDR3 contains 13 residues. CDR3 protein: CASSNRAGNTIYF. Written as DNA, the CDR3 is TGTGCCAGCTCGAACAGGGCTGGAAACACCATATATTTT. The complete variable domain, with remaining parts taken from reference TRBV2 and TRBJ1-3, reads EPEVTQTPSHQVTQMGQEVILRCVPISNHLYFYWYRQILGQKVEFLVSFYNNEISEKSEIFDDQFSVERPDGSNFTLKIRSTKLEDSAMYFCASSNRAGNTIYFGEGSWLTVV.